The clone carrying this T cell receptor beta chain was seen a handful of times. Its antigen remains unidentified. V lost 2 bases to trimming and J lost 9 bases, with 11 bases between them. In germline, CDR1 is MNHEY, CDR2 SVGEGT. The CDR3 extends over 13 amino acids. Researchers made TCR beta libraries by using iRepertoire HTBI primers and running Arm-PCR on CDR3 regions. Each CDR3 protein gets one entry after TCRdb re-called the multiplex PCR reads with MiXCR. This sample has 300,000 or so distinct CDR3 sequences, with less than 20% found just once. This record comes from a study of regulatory T cells in long-lasting Graves disease. Study details: Persistence in Graves' disease required over 5 years of antithyroid drugs plus positive TSH receptor antibodies. Notes on the study in general: Comparison showed that persistent patients shared more public clonotypes (roughly 2,700) than new patients (approximately 930).

Time point noted: persistent/refractory GD, antithyroid drugs over 5 years with positive TRAb. RNA extracted from PBMCs served as the sequencing template. The chain uses TRBV6-2 or TRBV6-3 and TRBJ2-4; D unresolved. This material consisted of peripheral blood mononuclear cells (PBMCs), taken when the disease was refractory, from a patient treated with antithyroid drugs. The sequence was collected from a female donor with Graves disease. The CDR3 coding sequence is TGTGCCAGCAGTTACGGCCCTGGTGGCATTCAGTACTTC. Its protein is CASSYGPGGIQYF.